This T cell receptor (beta chain) was obtained from a study of OX40 agonist ivuxolimab in advanced cancers. Broadly, across the study: Ivuxolimab was a fully human IgG2 agonistic monoclonal antibody targeting the costimulatory receptor OX40 (CD134). Intravenous ivuxolimab was administered to patients every 2 weeks at six dose levels: 0.01, 0.1, 0.3, 1.5, 3 and 10 mg/kg. Three dose-escalation patients achieved partial responses, one with hepatocellular carcinoma and two with cutaneous melanoma. Patients were allowed to have had prior anti-PD-1, anti-PD-L1 or anti-CTLA-4 therapy, and around 43% of the dose-escalation patients had been treated with checkpoint inhibitors. Peripheral TCRbeta sequencing aimed to test whether ivuxolimab altered TCR sequence diversity and caused clonal T-cell expansion. Among the approximately 54 dose-escalation patients, some 20 had hepatocellular carcinoma, around 15 melanoma, 9 renal cell carcinoma and 9 head and neck cancer. The monotherapy dose-escalation portion (N of about 47 patients) of the phase I ivuxolimab trial is reported in the paper. The dose-escalation cohort was roughly 83% male with a mean age of approximately 59 years, ranging from about 23 to 85.

The trial excluded patients who had a history of autoimmune disease or who were on systemic immunosuppression. Peripheral blood for TCR sequencing was drawn from every dose cohort at baseline, at cycle 4 day 1 and at cycle 7 day 1. The samples were taken from a phase I, first-in-human, multicenter, open-label dose-escalation trial of ivuxolimab. Adults with locally advanced or metastatic melanoma, renal cell, hepatocellular, or head and neck squamous cell carcinoma were enrolled in the trial. CD4+ and CD8+ T cells were sorted separately from peripheral blood before TCR sequencing. The paper's findings and limits, for the study overall: At doses of 0.1 to 3.0 mg/kg, clonal expansion of both CD4+ and CD8+ T cells in blood was seen between baseline and week 6. Low levels of normalized T-cell clonal expansion were also seen in some nonresponding patients. On average, CD8+ T cells showed more expanded clones than CD4+ T cells after ivuxolimab. In the 0.1-3.0 mg/kg groups, partial responders had among the lowest normalized peripheral clonal expansion, particularly in CD8+ T cells. Which antigens the clonally expanded peripheral T cells were specific for was not determined.

For sequencing of the TCRbeta CDR3 region, genomic DNA was extracted from the sorted cells. TCRbeta CDR3 regions were sequenced using the immunoSEQ Assay. The table comes from immuneACCESS by way of TCRdb, which keeps in-frame sequences with V and J called. Part of the clones is missing from these tables; in studies checked, under half for an unresolved V gene and the rest for unknown reasons. For this sample the table gives about 82,000 clones, of which 80% to 95% were detected only once. The ten largest account for about 0.61% of the sample. A note on this clone: Its binding antigen is unknown. The record has no base qualities; no much larger clone is one base away.

The sample consisted of CD4+ or CD8+ T cells sorted from blood, taken in a trial of the OX40 agonist ivuxolimab. This TCR came from an adult with an advanced solid tumor such as melanoma, head and neck, liver or kidney cancer.

The CDR3 amino acid sequence is: CAWSGGYEQYF. In nucleotide form, the sequence is TGTGCCTGGAGTGGGGGTTACGAGCAGTACTTC. This chain is built from TRBV30 and TRBJ2-7, with no confidently assigned D gene. V is pared back by 1 base and J by 4 bases, with 5 bases lying between the germline termini. The CDR3, cysteine through phenylalanine, is 11 amino acids long. The CDR3 DNA has 33 bases and is translated from base 1. CDR1 and CDR2 are drawn from the germline V gene (reference sequence): GTSNPN, SVGIG.